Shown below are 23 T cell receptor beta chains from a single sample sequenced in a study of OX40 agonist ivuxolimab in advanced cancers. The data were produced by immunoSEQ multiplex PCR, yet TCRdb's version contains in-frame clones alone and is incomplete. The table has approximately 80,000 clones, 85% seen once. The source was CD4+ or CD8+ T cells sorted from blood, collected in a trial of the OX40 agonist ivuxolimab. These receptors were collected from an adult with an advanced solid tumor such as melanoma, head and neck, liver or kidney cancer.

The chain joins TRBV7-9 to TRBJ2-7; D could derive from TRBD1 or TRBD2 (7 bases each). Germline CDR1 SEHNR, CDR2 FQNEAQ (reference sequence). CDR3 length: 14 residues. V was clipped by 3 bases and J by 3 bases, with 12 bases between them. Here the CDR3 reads CASSLAGGDYEQYF. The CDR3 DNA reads TGTGCCAGCAGCTTGGCAGGGGGGGACTACGAGCAGTACTTC.

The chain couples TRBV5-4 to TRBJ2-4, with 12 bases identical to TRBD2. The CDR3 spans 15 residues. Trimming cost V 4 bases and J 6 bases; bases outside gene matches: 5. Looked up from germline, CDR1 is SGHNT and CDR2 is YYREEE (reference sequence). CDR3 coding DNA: TGTGCCAGCAGCCCCTGGACTAGCGGGGTAAACATTCAGTACTTC. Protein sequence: CASSPWTSGVNIQYF.

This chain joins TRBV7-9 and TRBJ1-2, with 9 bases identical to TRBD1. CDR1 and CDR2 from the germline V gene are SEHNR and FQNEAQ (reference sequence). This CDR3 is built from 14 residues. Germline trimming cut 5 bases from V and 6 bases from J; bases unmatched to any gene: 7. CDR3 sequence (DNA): TGTGCCAGCAGCCCTTCACAGGGGGCGCATGGCTACACCTTC. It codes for CASSPSQGAHGYTF. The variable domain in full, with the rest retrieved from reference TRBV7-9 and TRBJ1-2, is DTGVSQNPRHKITKRGQNVTFRCDPISEHNRLYWYRQTLGQGPEFLTYFQNEAQLEKSRLLSDRFSAERPKGSFSTLEIQRTEQGDSAMYLCASSPSQGAHGYTFGSGTRLTVV.

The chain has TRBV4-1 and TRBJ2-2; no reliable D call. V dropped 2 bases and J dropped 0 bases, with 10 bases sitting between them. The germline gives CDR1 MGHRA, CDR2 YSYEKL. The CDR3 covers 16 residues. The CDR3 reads CASSQSSLTNTGELFF. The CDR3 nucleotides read TGCGCCAGCAGCCAATCATCCCTTACGAACACCGGGGAGCTGTTTTTT.

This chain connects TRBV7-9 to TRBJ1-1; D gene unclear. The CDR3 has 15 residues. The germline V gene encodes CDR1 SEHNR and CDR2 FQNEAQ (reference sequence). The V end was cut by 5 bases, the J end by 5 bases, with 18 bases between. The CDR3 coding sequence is TGTGCCAGCAGCCCTAAGTTGAGGGTGGGAACTGAAGCTTTCTTT. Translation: CASSPKLRVGTEAFF.

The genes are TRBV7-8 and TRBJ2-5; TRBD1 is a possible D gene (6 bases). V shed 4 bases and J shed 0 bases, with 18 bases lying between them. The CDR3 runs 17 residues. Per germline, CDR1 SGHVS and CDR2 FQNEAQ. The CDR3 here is CASSWLRDIPYQETQYF. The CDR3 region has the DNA TGTGCCAGCAGCTGGCTCCGGGACATACCGTACCAAGAGACCCAGTACTTC.

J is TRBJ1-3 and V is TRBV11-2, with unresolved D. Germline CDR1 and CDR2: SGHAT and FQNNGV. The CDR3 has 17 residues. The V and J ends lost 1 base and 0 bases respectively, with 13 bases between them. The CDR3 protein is CASSLGWAGYSGNTIYF. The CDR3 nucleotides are TGTGCCAGCAGCTTAGGGTGGGCAGGATACTCTGGAAACACCATATATTTT.

The CDR3 loop is CASSQVSGVGSNQPQHF. The DNA of the CDR3 is TGCGCCAGCAGCCAAGTGTCCGGGGTAGGTAGCAATCAGCCCCAGCATTTT. The J gene is TRBJ1-5, the V gene TRBV4-1; D not resolved. Trimming removed 1 base from V and 0 bases from J, with 13 bases in between. Germline-derived CDR1 and CDR2 are MGHRA and YSYEKL. CDR3 size: 17 residues.

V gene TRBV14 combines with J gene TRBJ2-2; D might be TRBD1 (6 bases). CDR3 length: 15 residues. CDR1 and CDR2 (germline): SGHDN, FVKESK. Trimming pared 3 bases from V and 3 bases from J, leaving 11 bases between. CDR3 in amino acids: CASSQTTGYTGELFF. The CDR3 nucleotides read TGTGCCAGCAGCCAGACGACAGGCTACACCGGGGAGCTGTTTTTT.

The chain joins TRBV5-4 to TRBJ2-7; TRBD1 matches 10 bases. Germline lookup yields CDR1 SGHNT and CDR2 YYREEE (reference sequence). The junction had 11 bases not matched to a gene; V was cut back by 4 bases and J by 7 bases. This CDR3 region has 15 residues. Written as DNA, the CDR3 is TGTGCCAGCAGCCCGGACCGGGGACAGGGGACGGAGCAGTACTTC. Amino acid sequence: CASSPDRGQGTEQYF.

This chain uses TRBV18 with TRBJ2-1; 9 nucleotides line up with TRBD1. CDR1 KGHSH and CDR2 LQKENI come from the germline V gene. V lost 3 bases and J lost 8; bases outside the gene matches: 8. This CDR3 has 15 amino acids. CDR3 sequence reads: CASSPTGQGLDEQFF. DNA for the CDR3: TGTGCCAGCTCACCGACAGGACAGGGGTTGGATGAGCAGTTCTTC.

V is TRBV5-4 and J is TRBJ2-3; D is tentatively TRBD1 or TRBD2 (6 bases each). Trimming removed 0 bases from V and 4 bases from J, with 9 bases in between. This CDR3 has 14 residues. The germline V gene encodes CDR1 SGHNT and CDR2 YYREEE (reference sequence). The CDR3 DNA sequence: TGTGCCAGCAGCTTGGACAGGGAGGCAGATACGCAGTATTTT. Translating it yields CASSLDREADTQYF.

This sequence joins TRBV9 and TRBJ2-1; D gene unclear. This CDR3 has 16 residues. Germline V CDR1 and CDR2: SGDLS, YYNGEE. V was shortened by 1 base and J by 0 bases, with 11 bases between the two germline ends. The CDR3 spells CASSVWSLSSYNEQFF. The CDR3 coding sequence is TGTGCCAGCAGCGTATGGTCCTTAAGCTCCTACAATGAGCAGTTCTTC.

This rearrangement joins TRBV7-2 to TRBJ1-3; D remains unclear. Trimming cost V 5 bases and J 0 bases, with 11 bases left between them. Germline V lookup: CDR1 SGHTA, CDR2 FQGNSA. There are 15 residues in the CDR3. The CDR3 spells CASSPQVTSGNTIYF. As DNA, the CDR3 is TGTGCCAGCAGCCCCCAAGTGACCTCTGGAAACACCATATATTTT.

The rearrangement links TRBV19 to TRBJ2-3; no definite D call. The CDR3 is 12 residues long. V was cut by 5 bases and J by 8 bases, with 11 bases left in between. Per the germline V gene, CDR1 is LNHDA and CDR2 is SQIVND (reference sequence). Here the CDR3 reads CASSFDRLTQYF. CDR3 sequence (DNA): TGTGCCAGTAGTTTCGACCGACTTACGCAGTATTTT. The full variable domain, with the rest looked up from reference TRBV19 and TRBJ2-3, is DGGITQSPKYLFRKEGQNVTLSCEQNLNHDAMYWYRQDPGQGLRLIYYSQIVNDFQKGDIAEGYSVSREKKESFPLTVTSAQKNPTAFYLCASSFDRLTQYFGPGTRLTVL.

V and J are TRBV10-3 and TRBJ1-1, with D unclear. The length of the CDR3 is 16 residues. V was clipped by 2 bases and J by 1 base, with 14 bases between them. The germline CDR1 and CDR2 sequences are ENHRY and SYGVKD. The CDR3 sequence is CAISEVIGSSNTEAFF. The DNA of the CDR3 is TGTGCCATCAGTGAGGTGATTGGTTCTTCGAACACTGAAGCTTTCTTT.

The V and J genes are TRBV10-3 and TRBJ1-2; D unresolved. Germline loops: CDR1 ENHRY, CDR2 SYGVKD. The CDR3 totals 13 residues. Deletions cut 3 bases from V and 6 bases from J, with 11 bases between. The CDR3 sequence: CAISDSVRHGYTF. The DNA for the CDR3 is TGTGCCATCAGTGACTCTGTGAGGCATGGCTACACCTTC.

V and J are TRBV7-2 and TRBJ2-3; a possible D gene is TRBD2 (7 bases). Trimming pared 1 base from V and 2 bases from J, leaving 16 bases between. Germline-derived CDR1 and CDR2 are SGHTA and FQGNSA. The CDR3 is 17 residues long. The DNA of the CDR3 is TGTGCCAGCAGCTTAGGAGGCGGGGGCCGAGCCACAGATACGCAGTATTTT. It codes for CASSLGGGGRATDTQYF. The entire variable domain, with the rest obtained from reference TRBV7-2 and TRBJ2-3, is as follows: GAGVSQSPSNKVTEKGKDVELRCDPISGHTALYWYRQSLGQGLEFLIYFQGNSAPDKSGLPSDRFSAERTGGSVSTLTIQRTQQEDSAVYLCASSLGGGGRATDTQYFGPGTRLTVL.

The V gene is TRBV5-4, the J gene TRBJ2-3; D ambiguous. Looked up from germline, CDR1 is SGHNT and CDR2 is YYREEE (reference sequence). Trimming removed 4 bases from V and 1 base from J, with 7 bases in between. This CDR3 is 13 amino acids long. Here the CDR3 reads CASSRQGTDTQYF. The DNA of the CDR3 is TGTGCCAGCAGCCGTCAGGGCACAGATACGCAGTATTTT.

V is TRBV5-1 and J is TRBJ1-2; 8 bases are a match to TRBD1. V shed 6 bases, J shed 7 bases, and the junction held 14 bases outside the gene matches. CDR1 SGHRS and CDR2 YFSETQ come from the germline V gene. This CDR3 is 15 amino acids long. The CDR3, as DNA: TGCGCCAGCACCGCCTACTCTCAGGGGGCCGGTGGCTACACCTTC. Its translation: CASTAYSQGAGGYTF.

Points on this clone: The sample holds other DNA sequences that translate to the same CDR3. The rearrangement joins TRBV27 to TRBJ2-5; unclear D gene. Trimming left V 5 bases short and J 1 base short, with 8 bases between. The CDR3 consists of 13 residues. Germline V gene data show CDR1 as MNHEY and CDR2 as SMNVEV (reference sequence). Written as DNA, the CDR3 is TGTGCCAGCAGTCTAGGATTCCAAGAGACCCAGTACTTC. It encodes CASSLGFQETQYF.

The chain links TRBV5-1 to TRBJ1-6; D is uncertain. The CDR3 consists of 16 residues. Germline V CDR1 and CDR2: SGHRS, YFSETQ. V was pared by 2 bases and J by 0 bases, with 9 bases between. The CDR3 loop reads CASSFDSSSYNSPLHF. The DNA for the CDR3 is TGCGCCAGCAGCTTTGACTCTAGCTCCTATAATTCACCCCTCCACTTT. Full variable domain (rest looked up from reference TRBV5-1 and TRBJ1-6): KAGVTQTPRYLIKTRGQQVTLSCSPISGHRSVSWYQQTPGQGLQFLFEYFSETQRNKGNFPGRFSGRQFSNSRSEMNVSTLELGDSALYLCASSFDSSSYNSPLHFGNGTRLTVT.

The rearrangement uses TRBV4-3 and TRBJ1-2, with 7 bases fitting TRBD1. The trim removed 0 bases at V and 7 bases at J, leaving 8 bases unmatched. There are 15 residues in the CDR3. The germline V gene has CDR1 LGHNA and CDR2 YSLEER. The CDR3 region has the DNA TGCGCCAGCAGCCAAGAGGTAGGGGGCGCATTTGGCTACACCTTC. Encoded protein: CASSQEVGGAFGYTF.